The sequence of this T cell receptor (beta chain) was determined in a study of tumour-infiltrating T cells in Burkitt lymphoma. TCRdb keeps only in-frame clones here, not all; method: immunoSEQ multiplex PCR. The top ten clones hold approximately 1.2% of a sample with 1,300 or so clones, just over 98% of them seen once. Trimming stripped 4 bases from V and 2 bases from J, with 8 bases between. The germline V gene has CDR1 SGHNT and CDR2 YYREEE (reference sequence). The CDR3 covers 13 residues. The sequenced sample was tumor tissue. The V gene is TRBV5-4, the J gene TRBJ2-3; D is unclear. This clonotype was obtained from a human donor with Burkitt lymphoma. CDR3 DNA: TGTGCCAGCAGCGGAAGAACCACAGATACGCAGTATTTT. Translated, it gives CASSGRTTDTQYF.